Each of the 25 T cell receptor beta chains below was sequenced from the same sample in a study of cytomegalovirus exposure and HLA in healthy donors. The PCR employed 60 Vbeta primers together with 13 Jbeta primers. Clones were sequenced by immunoSEQ multiplex PCR, and TCRdb holds only the in-frame ones, with some missing. This sample has about 130,000 clones, with 79% found just once. What was sequenced was PBMCs. These receptors originate from a middle-aged man in good health and CMV-seropositive.

This clone was counted a single time. The rearrangement joins TRBV10-1 to TRBJ2-7, with D tentatively TRBD2 (6 bases). The CDR3 loop spans 15 amino acids. The V and J ends lost 1 base and 5 bases respectively, with 15 bases between them. Germline V gene sequence: CDR1 WNHNN, CDR2 SYGVQD (reference sequence). The CDR3 DNA reads TGCGCCAGCAGTGAGTTTCGGGGTCAGCGGGACGAGCAGTACTTC. This codes for CASSEFRGQRDEQYF.

The CDR3 DNA reads TGTGCCAGCAGCCAAGATCTGGGGAGCGTGGATTCTCAAGAGACCCAGTACTTC. It yields the protein CASSQDLGSVDSQETQYF. The chain couples TRBV4-2 to TRBJ2-5; maybe TRBD2 (5 bases). The germline gives CDR1 LGHNA, CDR2 YNFKEQ. The CDR3 has 18 amino acids. V lost 0 bases to trimming and J lost 2 bases, with 19 bases between them.

This chain uses TRBV19 with TRBJ1-5, with 10 bases fitting TRBD1. V gave up 6 bases and J gave up 7 bases; unmatched junction bases: 9. Germline V CDR1 and CDR2: LNHDA, SQIVND (reference sequence). The CDR3 has 15 residues. Written as DNA, the CDR3 is TGTGCCAGTAGCCCCGGGACAGGGGTGGAACAGCCCCAGCATTTT. The encoded protein is CASSPGTGVEQPQHF. The variable domain in full, with the rest retrieved from reference TRBV19 and TRBJ1-5, is DGGITQSPKYLFRKEGQNVTLSCEQNLNHDAMYWYRQDPGQGLRLIYYSQIVNDFQKGDIAEGYSVSREKKESFPLTVTSAQKNPTAFYLCASSPGTGVEQPQHFGDGTRLSIL.

The J gene is TRBJ1-3, the V gene TRBV28; 7 bases match TRBD1. Germline-derived CDR1 and CDR2 are MDHEN and SYDVKM. The CDR3 runs to 16 residues. V shed 4 bases, J shed 5 bases, and the junction held 11 bases outside the gene matches. The CDR3 spells CASSSPHGTVRNTIYF. The DNA of the CDR3 is TGTGCCAGCAGTTCCCCCCACGGGACAGTAAGAAACACCATATATTTT.

The chain couples TRBV15 to TRBJ1-1; tentatively, D is TRBD1 (5 bases). V dropped 0 bases and J dropped 4 bases, with 12 bases sitting between them. The length of the CDR3 is 15 residues. Per the germline V gene, CDR1 is LNHNV and CDR2 is YYDKDF (reference sequence). The CDR3 region is CATSRDPGGGTEAFF. In nucleotides, the CDR3 is TGTGCCACCAGCAGAGATCCCGGCGGGGGCACTGAAGCTTTCTTT.

The chain has TRBV20-1 and TRBJ2-7, with D hard to call. CDR1 and CDR2 from the germline V gene are DFQATT and SNEGSKA (reference sequence). There are 11 residues in the CDR3. Between the trimmed V and J ends, which lost 7 bases and 2 bases, there was a span of 9 bases. In DNA, the CDR3 is TGCAGTGTTCGAACTGCCTACGAGCAGTACTTC. This translates into CSVRTAYEQYF.

The chain uses TRBV2 and TRBJ2-7; TRBD2 agrees at 14 bases. Germline V CDR1 and CDR2: SNHLY, FYNNEI. The CDR3 loop spans 15 amino acids. V shed 6 bases and J 3 bases; nucleotides not matched to a gene: 4. The CDR3 sequence: CASRRGTSGSYEQYF. The CDR3 DNA reads as TGTGCCAGCAGAAGAGGGACTAGCGGGAGCTACGAGCAGTACTTC.

This clone appeared a single time. The chain has TRBV5-6 and TRBJ2-7; 10 bases agree with TRBD2. After removal of 0 bases from V and 3 bases from J, the junction contained 3 bases not matched to a gene. Germline values: CDR1 SGHDT, CDR2 YYEEEE. The CDR3 has 15 residues. This chain's CDR3 is CASSLVASGSYEQYF. The CDR3 DNA is TGTGCCAGCAGCTTGGTGGCTAGCGGGAGCTACGAGCAGTACTTC.

This chain links TRBV21-1 with TRBJ1-4; whether TRBD1, the table's D call, matches the DNA was not checked. TRBV21-1 is given as a pseudogene. The CDR3 spans 16 residues. CDR3: CASSKAHRATNEKLFF. The CDR3 region has the DNA TGTGCCAGCAGCAAAGCCCACAGGGCAACTAATGAAAAACTGTTTTTT.

The genes are TRBV5-1 and TRBJ1-1, with a tentative D call TRBD1 (5 bases). This CDR3 has 15 amino acids. V gave up 0 bases and J gave up 5 bases, with 14 bases separating them. CDR1 and CDR2 from the germline V gene are SGHRS and YFSETQ. The CDR3 region has the DNA TGCGCCAGCAGCTTGGTTGCGGGGGGGAGGACTGAAGCTTTCTTT. This gives the protein CASSLVAGGRTEAFF.

This rearrangement joins TRBV27 to TRBJ1-4; TRBD1 matches at 8 bases. J was trimmed by 0 bases and V by 3 bases; bases with no gene match: 6. The germline V gene encodes CDR1 MNHEY and CDR2 SMNVEV (reference sequence). CDR3 length: 17 residues. CDR3 amino acids: CASSFQQGGATNEKLFF. The CDR3 nucleotides are TGTGCCAGCAGTTTTCAACAGGGGGGGGCAACTAATGAAAAACTGTTTTTT. The variable domain in full, with the rest retrieved from reference TRBV27 and TRBJ1-4, is EAQVTQNPRYLITVTGKKLTVTCSQNMNHEYMSWYRQDPGLGLRQIYYSMNVEVTDKGDVPEGYKVSRKEKRNFPLILESPSPNQTSLYFCASSFQQGGATNEKLFFGSGTQLSVL.

V is TRBV9 and J is TRBJ1-4; weak D call: TRBD1 (5 bases). V was trimmed by 1 base and J by 4 bases, leaving 8 bases between them. The CDR3 spans 14 residues. Germline V gene sequence: CDR1 SGDLS, CDR2 YYNGEE. CDR3: CASSVTGYNEKLFF. CDR3 nucleotide sequence: TGTGCCAGCAGCGTAACAGGCTATAATGAAAAACTGTTTTTT.

This clone was seen just once. This sequence joins TRBV19 and TRBJ2-3; 7 positions agree with TRBD1. With 10 bases clipped from V and 1 base from J, the junction kept 5 bases outside the gene matches. Per germline, CDR1 LNHDA and CDR2 SQIVND (reference sequence). The CDR3 runs 13 residues. This CDR3 is CATRGQGTDTQYF. The CDR3 nucleotides read TGTGCCACCCGAGGACAGGGCACAGATACGCAGTATTTT. Drawing the rest from reference TRBV19 and TRBJ2-3, the complete variable domain is DGGITQSPKYLFRKEGQNVTLSCEQNLNHDAMYWYRQDPGQGLRLIYYSQIVNDFQKGDIAEGYSVSREKKESFPLTVTSAQKNPTAFYLCATRGQGTDTQYFGPGTRLTVL.

The chain is built from TRBV5-1 and TRBJ2-7; weak D call: TRBD2 (5 bases). Germline V lookup: CDR1 SGHRS, CDR2 YFSETQ. The CDR3 has 13 residues. Deletions cut 2 bases from V and 2 bases from J, with 8 bases between. CDR3 protein: CASSLDYAYEQYF. The CDR3 region has the DNA TGCGCCAGCAGCTTAGACTACGCCTACGAGCAGTACTTC.

The chain uses TRBV6-6 and TRBJ2-7, with 8 positions matching TRBD2. Germline loops: CDR1 MNHNY, CDR2 SVGAGI (reference sequence). With 7 bases clipped from V and 3 bases from J, the junction kept 8 bases outside the gene matches. The CDR3 spans 14 residues. CDR3 sequence reads: CASTKTSGSYEQYF. Written as DNA, the CDR3 is TGTGCCAGCACTAAAACGAGCGGGAGCTACGAGCAGTACTTC.

V and J are TRBV25-1 and TRBJ1-2; the D gene is possibly TRBD1 (5 bases). V was trimmed by 6 bases and J by 8 bases, leaving 19 bases between them. Germline CDR1 and CDR2: MGHDK and SYGVNS. This CDR3 region has 14 residues. CDR3: CASRGDGGGRGYTF. The CDR3 DNA reads TGTGCCAGCAGAGGGGATGGCGGCGGCAGGGGCTACACCTTC.

The CDR3 region has the DNA TGTGCCAGCAGCAAAGGGGGACTAGCGGGGGGGTCCTACAATGAGCAGTTCTTC. This gives the protein CASSKGGLAGGSYNEQFF. The rearrangement links TRBV21-1 to TRBJ2-1; the table's D call TRBD2 went unverified against the DNA. TRBV21-1 is labeled a pseudogene. The CDR3 spans 18 residues.

V is TRBV18 and J is TRBJ1-5; D is unresolved. The CDR3 loop spans 16 amino acids. V was pared by 4 bases and J by 7 bases, with 20 bases between. Germline values: CDR1 KGHSH, CDR2 LQKENI. The CDR3 protein is CASSRGSPQSVQPQHF. The CDR3 coding sequence is TGTGCCAGCTCACGAGGGAGCCCACAATCCGTGCAGCCCCAGCATTTT.

The rearrangement joins TRBV5-8 to TRBJ2-5, with 8 nucleotides matching TRBD1. Trimming took 0 bases from V and 7 from J; bases not matched to a gene: 11. Germline-derived CDR1 and CDR2 are SGHTS and YDEGEE. This CDR3 has 16 amino acids. The CDR3 nucleotides read TGTGCCAGCAGCTTGGGACAGGGGATCCTCGGAGGGACCCAGTACTTC. Translation: CASSLGQGILGGTQYF.

V gene TRBV5-8 combines with J gene TRBJ1-4; maybe TRBD1 (5 bases). Per the germline V gene, CDR1 is SGHTS and CDR2 is YDEGEE. The CDR3 spans 14 residues. V dropped 6 bases and J dropped 0 bases, with 9 bases sitting between them. The chain's CDR3 is CASNLQATNEKLFF. DNA of the CDR3: TGTGCCAGCAACTTACAGGCAACTAATGAAAAACTGTTTTTT.

The chain is built from TRBV11-1 and TRBJ2-5; D is possibly TRBD1 (5 bases). The CDR3 is 16 residues long. V lost 2 bases and J 5 bases, leaving 18 bases between the germline ends. Germline V gene data show CDR1 as SGHAT and CDR2 as FQDESV (reference sequence). CDR3 sequence: CASSLRSGPKGETQYF. CDR3 DNA sequence: TGTGCCAGCAGCTTACGGTCAGGACCCAAGGGGGAGACCCAGTACTTC.

The gene calls are TRBV11-2 and TRBJ2-1, with TRBD2 identical over 8 bases. Germline CDR1 SGHAT, CDR2 FQNNGV. The trim removed 1 base at V and 0 bases at J, leaving 5 bases unmatched. This CDR3 has 17 amino acids. The CDR3 DNA follows: TGTGCCAGCAGCTTAGGGCTAGCGGGTATCTCCTACAATGAGCAGTTCTTC. The encoded protein is CASSLGLAGISYNEQFF.

The V and J genes are TRBV19 and TRBJ2-3; 8 nucleotides align to TRBD2. CDR1 is LNHDA and CDR2 is SQIVND in the germline V gene (reference sequence). The CDR3 is 15 amino acids. Germline trimming cut 8 bases from V and 8 bases from J; bases unmatched to any gene: 15. This CDR3 is CASSTPGGDVGTQYF. The CDR3, as DNA: TGTGCCAGTTCTACCCCGGGAGGGGATGTCGGTACGCAGTATTTT.

As regards this clone: Relative to the germline gene, one junction end is altered; a read error may explain this. The gene calls are TRBV14 and TRBJ2-7; 14 bases fit TRBD2. The length of the CDR3 is 13 residues. Looked up from germline, CDR1 is SGHDN and CDR2 is FVKESK. DNA for the CDR3: TGTGCCAGCAGCTTAGGGACTAGCGGGAGTGTTCGGTTC. As protein: CASSLGTSGSVRF. The complete variable domain, with remaining parts taken from reference TRBV14 and TRBJ2-7, reads EAGVTQFPSHSVIEKGQTVTLRCDPISGHDNLYWYRRVMGKEIKFLLHFVKESKQDESGMPNNRFLAERTGGTYSTLKVQPAELEDSGVYFCASSLGTSGSVRFGPGTRLTVT.

This chain connects TRBV5-4 to TRBJ2-5, with D possibly TRBD2 on 5 matching bases. Germline values: CDR1 SGHNT, CDR2 YYREEE (reference sequence). This CDR3 has 14 residues. Trimming took off 5 bases at V and 2 bases at J, with 13 bases between the two ends. The DNA for the CDR3 is TGTGCCAGCAGTCTTCCGGGAAATCAAGAGACCCAGTACTTC. Its protein product is CASSLPGNQETQYF.